Shown below are 14 T cell receptor beta chains from a single sample sequenced in a study of cytomegalovirus exposure and HLA in healthy donors. With 60 Vbeta and 13 Jbeta primers, the PCR was carried out. Produced via immunoSEQ multiplex PCR; TCRdb's table is partial and in-frame only. The sample lists 100,000 to 150,000 clones, about 74% seen once, with approximately 5% in the top ten. The sequencing sample was made of PBMCs. The source of these receptors is a woman aged 45 to 65 in good health and CMV-seropositive.

This clone was seen only a few times. CDR3 amino acids: CASSQVPRKLAQYF. The CDR3, as DNA: TGCGCCAGCAGCCAAGTCCCAAGAAAGCTTGCGCAGTATTTT. The rearrangement uses TRBV4-1 and TRBJ2-3; unclear D gene. The CDR3 covers 14 residues. Trimming left V 1 base short and J 10 bases short, with 15 bases between. Germline V gene lookup returns CDR1 MGHRA and CDR2 YSYEKL.

The J gene is TRBJ2-3, the V gene TRBV7-9; possibly TRBD1 for D (7 bases). V was shortened by 2 bases and J by 15 bases, with 15 bases between the two germline ends. This CDR3 comprises 12 residues. CDR1 is SEHNR and CDR2 is FQNEAQ in the germline V gene (reference sequence). In nucleotides, the CDR3 is TGTGCCAGCAGCTTAATCCAGGGGGGAGAATATTTT. It yields the protein CASSLIQGGEYF.

V is TRBV11-2 and J is TRBJ1-1; TRBD1 agrees at 7 bases. J gave up 11 bases and V 5 bases, and 11 bases lay outside the gene matches. Germline V lookup: CDR1 SGHAT, CDR2 FQNNGV. This CDR3 comprises 13 residues. DNA of the CDR3: TGTGCCAGCAGCCCTACTCGAACAGGGGAGGCTTTCTTT. Translating gives CASSPTRTGEAFF.

This chain links TRBV27 with TRBJ2-1; 11 positions match TRBD1. V dropped 4 bases and J dropped 7; count of bases not matched to a gene: 3. In germline, CDR1 is MNHEY, CDR2 SMNVEV (reference sequence). There are 14 residues in the CDR3. The chain's CDR3 is CASSSRDRGNEQFF. The CDR3 nucleotides are TGTGCCAGCAGTTCCCGGGACAGGGGGAATGAGCAGTTCTTC.

The chain couples TRBV6-5 to TRBJ2-7, with TRBD1 as a possible D gene (6 bases). There are 16 residues in the CDR3. V was trimmed by 2 bases and J by 4 bases, leaving 18 bases between them. Germline values: CDR1 MNHEY, CDR2 SVGAGI. Written as DNA, the CDR3 is TGTGCCAGCAGTTACGGTTCCCCGCAGGGGAATTACGAGCAGTACTTC. Protein: CASSYGSPQGNYEQYF.

The chain couples TRBV5-6 to TRBJ1-2, with 8 bases aligning to TRBD1. Trimming at V came to 0 bases and at J to 7 bases, leaving 8 bases not matched to a gene. This CDR3 has 15 residues. From germline, CDR1 is SGHDT and CDR2 YYEEEE. CDR3 protein: CASSLAQGAGSGYTF. The DNA for the CDR3 is TGTGCCAGCAGCTTGGCCCAGGGGGCAGGATCTGGCTACACCTTC. The entire variable domain, with the rest obtained from reference TRBV5-6 and TRBJ1-2, is as follows: DAGVTQSPTHLIKTRGQQVTLRCSPKSGHDTVSWYQQALGQGPQFIFQYYEEEERQRGNFPDRFSGHQFPNYSSELNVNALLLGDSALYLCASSLAQGAGSGYTFGSGTRLTVV.

V gene TRBV7-2 combines with J gene TRBJ1-2, with 9 bases matching TRBD1. Germline lookup yields CDR1 SGHTA and CDR2 FQGNSA. V trimming: 4 bases; J trimming: 4 bases; junction bases outside the gene matches: 10. The CDR3 covers 16 residues. CDR3 region: CASSYQTGGAGYGYTF. In nucleotides, the CDR3 is TGTGCCAGCAGCTACCAAACAGGGGGCGCCGGCTATGGCTACACCTTC.

About this clone itself: Germline is not matched at one junction end, which may reflect a read error. The V gene is TRBV19, the J gene TRBJ2-1; 8 nucleotides line up with TRBD2. Germline assignment: CDR1 LNHDA and CDR2 SQIVND (reference sequence). The CDR3 has 15 amino acids. The CDR3 DNA reads TGTGCCAGTAGCAAAACTAGCGGAGACTACATTGAGCAGTTCTTC. This sequence encodes CASSKTSGDYIEQFF.

CDR3 region: CAISESRTSQYF. Here the CDR3 DNA reads TGTGCCATCAGTGAGTCTCGGACAAGCCAATACTTC. This chain links TRBV10-3 with TRBJ2-7; D is possibly TRBD1 (5 bases). Germline V gene lookup returns CDR1 ENHRY and CDR2 SYGVKD. This CDR3 contains 12 residues. Trimming shortened V by 0 bases and J by 13 bases, and 13 bases separated the two germline ends.

This clone showed up just a few times. The chain links TRBV9 to TRBJ1-6, with TRBD1 matching 7 bases. With V trimmed by 6 bases and J by 9 bases, 6 bases remained unmatched. Germline CDR1 is SGDLS and CDR2 is YYNGEE. The CDR3 runs 13 residues. CDR3 bases: TGTGCCAGCACCTCCGGGACAGTTTCACCCCTCCACTTT. Its protein is CASTSGTVSPLHF. The full variable domain, in which reference TRBV9 and TRBJ1-6 provide the parts outside the CDR3, is DSGVTQTPKHLITATGQRVTLRCSPRSGDLSVYWYQQSLDQGLQFLIQYYNGEERAKGNILERFSAQQFPDLHSELNLSSLELGDSALYFCASTSGTVSPLHFGNGTRLTVT.

The chain combines TRBV6-5 with TRBJ2-7; 10 nucleotides align to TRBD2. The V segment lost 5 bases and the J segment 0 bases; nucleotides outside the gene matches: 4. The CDR3 consists of 15 residues. Germline CDR1 reads MNHEY; CDR2 reads SVGAGI. CDR3 region: CASSPSSGGSYEQYF. The CDR3 DNA follows: TGTGCCAGCAGTCCCTCTAGCGGGGGCTCCTACGAGCAGTACTTC.

The chain combines TRBV4-2 with TRBJ1-1; the match to TRBD1 covers 12 bases. The V and J ends lost 1 base and 4 bases, in that order; junction bases with no gene match: 1. This CDR3 has 15 amino acids. Per the germline V gene, CDR1 is LGHNA and CDR2 is YNFKEQ. The CDR3 protein is CASSQGDRGRTEAFF. The DNA of the CDR3 is TGTGCCAGCAGCCAAGGGGACAGGGGGCGCACTGAAGCTTTCTTT.

This rearrangement joins TRBV6-6 to TRBJ2-7; 9 nucleotides match TRBD1. The junction had 11 bases not matched to a gene; V was cut back by 5 bases and J by 6 bases. The CDR3 has 15 amino acids. CDR1 is MNHNY and CDR2 is SVGAGI in the germline V gene (reference sequence). CDR3 region: CASSPPGTGYGEQYF. CDR3 bases: TGTGCCAGCAGTCCACCCGGGACAGGGTATGGCGAGCAGTACTTC.

The V and J genes are TRBV4-2 and TRBJ1-1, with a tentative D call TRBD1 (6 bases). The CDR3 length is 15 residues. CDR1 LGHNA and CDR2 YNFKEQ come from the germline V gene. The germline V and J ends were trimmed by 4 bases and 4 bases, with 16 bases remaining between them. The CDR3 region has the DNA TGTGCCAGCAGCCGATTACAGATGGGGGCCACTGAAGCTTTCTTT. It translates to CASSRLQMGATEAFF.